Below, 17 T cell receptor beta chains from the same sample are listed, as sequenced in a study of blood T cell repertoires in COVID-19. TCRdb's table, derived via immunoSEQ multiplex PCR, lists solely in-frame clones and lacks some. The table has some 370,000 clones, around 91% seen once. The sequenced material came from peripheral blood. The receptor set was obtained from a man younger than 35 with active or convalescent COVID-19.

V gene TRBV2 combines with J gene TRBJ2-3; no definite D call. The CDR3 extends over 11 amino acids. In germline, CDR1 is SNHLY, CDR2 FYNNEI. The V and J ends lost 6 bases and 10 bases respectively, with 11 bases between them. CDR3 sequence reads: CASSSEVAQYF. The CDR3 nucleotides read TGTGCCAGCAGCTCCGAGGTTGCGCAGTATTTT.

The chain joins TRBV24-1 to TRBJ2-1; the match to TRBD2 covers 13 bases. CDR3 length: 17 residues. CDR1 KGHDR and CDR2 SFDVKD come from the germline V gene. The V segment lost 3 bases and the J segment 7 bases; nucleotides outside the gene matches: 8. CDR3 protein: CATSDTRLAGGLNEQFF. CDR3 nucleotide sequence: TGTGCCACCAGTGATACCCGACTAGCGGGGGGCCTAAATGAGCAGTTCTTC.

The CDR3 bases are TGTGCCAGCAGCCAAGATCAGAGGACTAGCGGGTACAATGAGCAGTTCTTC. Translating it yields CASSQDQRTSGYNEQFF. V is TRBV4-2 and J is TRBJ2-1; 11 bases are a match to TRBD2. This CDR3 contains 17 residues. J was trimmed by 4 bases and V by 0 bases; bases with no gene match: 5. Germline-derived CDR1 and CDR2 are LGHNA and YNFKEQ.

This clone has more than one count but fewer than ten. The chain carries TRBV12-5 and TRBJ2-7; TRBD1 matches at 9 bases. The germline gives CDR1 LGHNT, CDR2 FRNRAP. V shed 7 bases, J shed 6 bases, and the junction held 10 bases outside the gene matches. CDR3 length equals 14 residues. CDR3 bases: TGTGCTAGTGCCGAGGGACAGGGCCGTGCCGAGCAGTACTTC. It is translated as CASAEGQGRAEQYF.

The chain employs TRBV9 and TRBJ1-6; no clear D gene. The V gene lost 1 base and the J gene lost 0 bases, with 8 bases spanning the gap. Germline V gene lookup returns CDR1 SGDLS and CDR2 YYNGEE. This CDR3 comprises 16 residues. CDR3 bases: TGTGCCAGCAGCGTATCCCGGAGCTCCTATAATTCACCCCTCCACTTT. It is translated as CASSVSRSSYNSPLHF.

The chain uses TRBV9 and TRBJ2-1, with a weak D call TRBD2 (5 bases). The CDR3 is made up of 15 amino acids. V dropped 2 bases and J dropped 7 bases, with 16 bases sitting between them. Germline V gene lookup returns CDR1 SGDLS and CDR2 YYNGEE. CDR3 in amino acids: CASSVSSSTRNEQFF. The CDR3 nucleotides read TGTGCCAGCAGCGTTTCTAGCTCAACGAGGAATGAGCAGTTCTTC.

The chain joins TRBV4-1 to TRBJ2-1, with 7 bases lining up with TRBD2. Unmatched junction bases numbered 15, after V lost 0 bases and J lost 4 bases. The CDR3 spans 19 residues. Germline-derived CDR1 and CDR2 are MGHRA and YSYEKL. The CDR3 here is CASSQDPVVGRELYNEQFF. The CDR3 coding sequence is TGCGCCAGCAGCCAAGACCCCGTAGTCGGGCGGGAGTTATACAATGAGCAGTTCTTC.

The V gene is TRBV7-2, the J gene TRBJ2-3; D is ambiguous. The germline V gene encodes CDR1 SGHTA and CDR2 FQGNSA. The CDR3 has 13 residues. With 4 bases removed from V and 0 bases from J, the gap between germline ends came to 5 bases. CDR3 in amino acids: CASSSSSTDTQYF. The CDR3 coding sequence is TGTGCCAGCAGCTCCTCTAGCACAGATACGCAGTATTTT.

The V and J genes are TRBV11-2 and TRBJ2-1, with TRBD1 as a possible D gene (5 bases). Per germline, CDR1 SGHAT and CDR2 FQNNGV. The V and J ends lost 2 bases and 1 base respectively, with 9 bases between them. The CDR3 has 15 amino acids. The CDR3 DNA is TGTGCCAGCAGCTTATGGCAGGGTTCCTACAATGAGCAGTTCTTC. It encodes CASSLWQGSYNEQFF. Combining the CDR3 with reference TRBV11-2 and TRBJ2-1 gives the whole variable domain EAGVAQSPRYKIIEKRQSVAFWCNPISGHATLYWYQQILGQGPKLLIQFQNNGVVDDSQLPKDRFSAERLKGVDSTLKIQPAKLEDSAVYLCASSLWQGSYNEQFFGPGTRLTVL.

The gene calls are TRBV2 and TRBJ1-4, with unresolved D. The CDR3 is 11 amino acids. Germline CDR1 SNHLY, CDR2 FYNNEI. V was cut by 6 bases and J by 6 bases, with 5 bases left in between. For the CDR3, the DNA is TGTGCCAGCAGCCCTGATGAAAAACTGTTTTTT. Amino acids: CASSPDEKLFF.

V gene TRBV2 combines with J gene TRBJ1-2; 9 bases are shared with TRBD1. Per germline, CDR1 SNHLY and CDR2 FYNNEI. The CDR3 sequence is 14 residues long. The trim removed 3 bases at V and 7 bases at J, leaving 6 bases unmatched. The CDR3 DNA follows: TGTGCCAGCAGTGATCCCGGACAGGGGTCTGGCTACACCTTC. It is translated as CASSDPGQGSGYTF.

This sequence joins TRBV18 and TRBJ2-1, with D possibly being TRBD1 (5 bases). The CDR3 spans 15 residues. Per germline, CDR1 KGHSH and CDR2 LQKENI. Trimming cost V 8 bases and J 0 bases, with 14 bases left between them. The CDR3 sequence: CASALQGNSYNEQFF. DNA of the CDR3: TGTGCCAGCGCCCTCCAGGGAAACTCCTACAATGAGCAGTTCTTC.

V usage is TRBV21-1 and J usage is TRBJ1-5. TRBV21-1 has pseudogene status. CDR3 size: 16 residues. The CDR3 spells CASSSKRVYSNQPQHF. The DNA of the CDR3 is TGTGCCAGCAGCTCGAAGAGGGTGTATAGCAATCAGCCCCAGCATTTT.

The V call is TRBV28, the J call TRBJ2-2, with 8 bases aligning to TRBD2. Germline assignment: CDR1 MDHEN and CDR2 SYDVKM. CDR3 length: 14 residues. J lost 5 bases, V lost 7 bases, and 6 bases had no gene match. The CDR3 sequence is CASTRGGETGELFF. The CDR3 DNA follows: TGTGCCAGCACCCGGGGGGGGGAAACCGGGGAGCTGTTTTTT.

In its sample, this clone was seen once. The V gene is TRBV20-1, the J gene TRBJ2-3, with 7 bases identical to TRBD2. The CDR3 loop spans 15 amino acids. With V trimmed by 3 bases and J by 3 bases, 9 bases remained unmatched. The germline CDR1 and CDR2 sequences are DFQATT and SNEGSKA (reference sequence). CDR3 sequence (DNA): TGCAGTGCTAGTTCGCGGGAGAGAAGAACAGATACGCAGTATTTT. Protein sequence: CSASSRERRTDTQYF.

With respect to this clone: Other nucleotide sequences in the sample specify the same CDR3. The CDR3 reads CASSVGLADQETQYF. In DNA form, the CDR3 reads TGTGCCAGCAGCGTAGGACTAGCGGATCAAGAGACCCAGTACTTC. The chain couples TRBV9 to TRBJ2-5, with 9 nucleotides matching TRBD2. Germline CDR1 SGDLS, CDR2 YYNGEE. The CDR3 spans 15 residues. V gave up 0 bases and J gave up 2 bases; unmatched junction bases: 2.

The chain has TRBV5-1 and TRBJ2-1; D perhaps matches TRBD2 (5 bases). Trimming took 7 bases from V and 2 from J, leaving 16 bases between them. Germline V gene sequence: CDR1 SGHRS, CDR2 YFSETQ. The CDR3 runs to 15 residues. CDR3 sequence: CASLVGSGTYNEQFF. The CDR3 coding sequence is TGCGCCAGCCTTGTCGGGTCGGGGACCTACAATGAGCAGTTCTTC.